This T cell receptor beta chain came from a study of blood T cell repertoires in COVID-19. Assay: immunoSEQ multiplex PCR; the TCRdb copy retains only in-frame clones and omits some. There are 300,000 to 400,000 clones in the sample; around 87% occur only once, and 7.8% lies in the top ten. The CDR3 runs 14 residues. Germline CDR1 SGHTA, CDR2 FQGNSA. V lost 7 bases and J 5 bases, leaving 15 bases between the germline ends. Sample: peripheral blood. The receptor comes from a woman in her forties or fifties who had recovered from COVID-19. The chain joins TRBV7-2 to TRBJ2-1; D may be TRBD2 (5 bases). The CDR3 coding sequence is TGTGCCAGCACCGAGACGGGGATGCACAATGAGCAGTTCTTC. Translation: CASTETGMHNEQFF.